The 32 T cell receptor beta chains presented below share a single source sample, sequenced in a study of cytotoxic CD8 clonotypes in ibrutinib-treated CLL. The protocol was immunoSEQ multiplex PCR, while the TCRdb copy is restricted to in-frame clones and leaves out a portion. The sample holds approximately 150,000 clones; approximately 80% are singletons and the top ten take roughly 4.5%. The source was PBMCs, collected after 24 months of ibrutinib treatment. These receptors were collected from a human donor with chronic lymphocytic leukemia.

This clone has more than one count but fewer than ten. CDR3 bases: TGTGCCAGTACCCCCCGACCCCATGAAAAACTGTTTTTT. Its translation is CASTPRPHEKLFF. The chain uses TRBV19 and TRBJ1-4; D gene unclear. The CDR3 has 13 residues. Germline loops: CDR1 LNHDA, CDR2 SQIVND (reference sequence). V dropped 7 bases and J dropped 6 bases, with 12 bases sitting between them.

Here the CDR3 reads CASSLALGREGSPLHF. CDR3 in DNA: TGTGCCAGCAGCTTAGCGCTTGGCAGGGAGGGTTCACCCCTCCACTTT. The chain uses TRBV7-9 and TRBJ1-6, with D perhaps matching TRBD1 (5 bases). The CDR3 loop spans 16 amino acids. Trimming took off 0 bases at V and 9 bases at J, with 15 bases between the two ends. CDR1 is SEHNR and CDR2 is FQNEAQ in the germline V gene (reference sequence).

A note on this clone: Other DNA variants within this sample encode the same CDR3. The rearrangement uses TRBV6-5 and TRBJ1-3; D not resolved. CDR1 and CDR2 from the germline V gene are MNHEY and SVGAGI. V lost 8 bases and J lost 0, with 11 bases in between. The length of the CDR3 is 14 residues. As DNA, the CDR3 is TGTGCCAGCTCCAGGACCTTCTCTGGAAACACCATATATTTT. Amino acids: CASSRTFSGNTIYF.

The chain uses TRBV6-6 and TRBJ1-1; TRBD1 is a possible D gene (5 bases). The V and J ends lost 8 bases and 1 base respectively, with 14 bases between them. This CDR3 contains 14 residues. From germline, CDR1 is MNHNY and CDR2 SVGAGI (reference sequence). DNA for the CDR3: TGTGCCAGCGCCCAGGGTGGCCAGAACACTGAAGCTTTCTTT. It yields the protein CASAQGGQNTEAFF.

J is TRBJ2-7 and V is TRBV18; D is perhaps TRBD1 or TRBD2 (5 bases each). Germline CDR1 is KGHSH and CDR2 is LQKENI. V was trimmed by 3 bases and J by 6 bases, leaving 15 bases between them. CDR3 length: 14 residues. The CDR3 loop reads CASSPPGRVSEQYF. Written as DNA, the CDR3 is TGTGCCAGCTCACCTCCGGGACGGGTGAGCGAGCAGTACTTC.

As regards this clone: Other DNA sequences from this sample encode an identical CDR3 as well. CDR3 DNA sequence: TGTGCCAGCAGTCCCCCCTCCTACGAGCAGTACTTC. As protein: CASSPPSYEQYF. The V and J genes are TRBV27 and TRBJ2-7; unclear D gene. Germline V gene sequence: CDR1 MNHEY, CDR2 SMNVEV (reference sequence). V was pared by 5 bases and J by 0 bases, with 5 bases between. The CDR3 runs to 12 residues.

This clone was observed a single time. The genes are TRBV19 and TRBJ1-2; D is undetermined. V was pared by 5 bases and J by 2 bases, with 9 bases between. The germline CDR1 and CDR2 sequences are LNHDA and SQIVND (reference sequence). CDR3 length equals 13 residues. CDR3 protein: CASSPRVNYGYTF. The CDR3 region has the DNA TGTGCCAGTAGTCCCCGGGTCAACTATGGCTACACCTTC. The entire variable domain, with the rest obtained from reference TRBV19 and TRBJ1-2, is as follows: DGGITQSPKYLFRKEGQNVTLSCEQNLNHDAMYWYRQDPGQGLRLIYYSQIVNDFQKGDIAEGYSVSREKKESFPLTVTSAQKNPTAFYLCASSPRVNYGYTFGSGTRLTVV.

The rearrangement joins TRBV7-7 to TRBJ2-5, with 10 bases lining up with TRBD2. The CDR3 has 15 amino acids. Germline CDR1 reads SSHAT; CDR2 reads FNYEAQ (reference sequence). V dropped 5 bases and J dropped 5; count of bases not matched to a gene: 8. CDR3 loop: CASSQAGGPRETQYF. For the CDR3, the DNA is TGTGCCAGCAGCCAAGCGGGGGGGCCTCGGGAGACCCAGTACTTC.

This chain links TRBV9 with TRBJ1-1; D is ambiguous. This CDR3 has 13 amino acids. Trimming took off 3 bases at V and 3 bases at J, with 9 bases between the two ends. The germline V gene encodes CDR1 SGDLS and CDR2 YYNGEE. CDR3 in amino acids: CASSDRLDTEAFF. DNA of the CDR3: TGTGCCAGCAGCGACCGACTGGACACTGAAGCTTTCTTT. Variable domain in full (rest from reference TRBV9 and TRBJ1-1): DSGVTQTPKHLITATGQRVTLRCSPRSGDLSVYWYQQSLDQGLQFLIQYYNGEERAKGNILERFSAQQFPDLHSELNLSSLELGDSALYFCASSDRLDTEAFFGQGTRLTVV.

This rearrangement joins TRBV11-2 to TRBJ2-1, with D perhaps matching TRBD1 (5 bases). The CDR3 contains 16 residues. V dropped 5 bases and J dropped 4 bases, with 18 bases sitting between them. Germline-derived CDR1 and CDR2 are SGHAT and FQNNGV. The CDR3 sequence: CASSLIGASTYNEQFF. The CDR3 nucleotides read TGTGCCAGCAGCCTAATTGGGGCTTCGACTTACAATGAGCAGTTCTTC.

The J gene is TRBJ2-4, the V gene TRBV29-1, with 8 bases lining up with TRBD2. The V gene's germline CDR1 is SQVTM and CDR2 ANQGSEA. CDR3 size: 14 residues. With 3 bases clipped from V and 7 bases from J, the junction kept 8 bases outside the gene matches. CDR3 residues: CSVDAGGEMNIQYF. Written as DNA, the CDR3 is TGCAGCGTTGATGCGGGGGGCGAGATGAACATTCAGTACTTC.

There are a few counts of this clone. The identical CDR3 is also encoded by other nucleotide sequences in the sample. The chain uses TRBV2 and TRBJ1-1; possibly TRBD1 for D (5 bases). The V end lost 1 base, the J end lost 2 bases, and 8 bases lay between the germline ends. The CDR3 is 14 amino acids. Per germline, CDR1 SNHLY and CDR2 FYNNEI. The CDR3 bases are TGTGCCAGCAGTGAAGGTAGGGGCAACACTGAAGCTTTCTTT. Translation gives CASSEGRGNTEAFF.

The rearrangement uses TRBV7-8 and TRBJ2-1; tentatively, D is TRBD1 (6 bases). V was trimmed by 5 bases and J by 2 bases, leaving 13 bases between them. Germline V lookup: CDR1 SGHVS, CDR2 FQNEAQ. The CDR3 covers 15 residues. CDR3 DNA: TGTGCCAGCAGCCCCTCCAGGGGCGCCTACAATGAGCAGTTCTTC. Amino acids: CASSPSRGAYNEQFF.

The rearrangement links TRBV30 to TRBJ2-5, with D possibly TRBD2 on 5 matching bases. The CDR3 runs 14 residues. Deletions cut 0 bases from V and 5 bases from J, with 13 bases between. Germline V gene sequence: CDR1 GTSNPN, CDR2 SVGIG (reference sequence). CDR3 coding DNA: TGTGCCTGGAGTGTACGTTTAGGGAGCGAGACCCAGTACTTC. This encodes CAWSVRLGSETQYF.

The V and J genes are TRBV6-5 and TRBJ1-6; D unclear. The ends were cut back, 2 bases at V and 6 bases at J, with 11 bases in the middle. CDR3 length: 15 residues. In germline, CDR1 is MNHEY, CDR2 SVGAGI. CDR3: CASSYGEGGNSPLHF. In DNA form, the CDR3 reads TGTGCCAGCAGTTACGGTGAGGGAGGTAATTCACCCCTCCACTTT.

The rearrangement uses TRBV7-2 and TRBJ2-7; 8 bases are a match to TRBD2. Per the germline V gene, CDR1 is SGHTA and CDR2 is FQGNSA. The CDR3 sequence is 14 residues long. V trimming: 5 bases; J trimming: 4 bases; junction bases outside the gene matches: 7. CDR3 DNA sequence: TGTGCCAGCAGCCTCCGACTAGCGACATACGAGCAGTACTTC. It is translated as CASSLRLATYEQYF.

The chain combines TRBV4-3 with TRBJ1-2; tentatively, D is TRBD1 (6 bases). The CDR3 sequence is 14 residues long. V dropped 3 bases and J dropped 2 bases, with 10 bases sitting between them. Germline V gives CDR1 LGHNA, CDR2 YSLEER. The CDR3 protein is CASSQLQGNYGYTF. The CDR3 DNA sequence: TGCGCCAGCAGCCAGTTACAGGGCAACTATGGCTACACCTTC.

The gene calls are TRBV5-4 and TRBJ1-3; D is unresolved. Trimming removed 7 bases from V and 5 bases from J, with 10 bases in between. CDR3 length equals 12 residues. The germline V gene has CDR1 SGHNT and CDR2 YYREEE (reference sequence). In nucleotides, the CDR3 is TGTGCCAGCCACGGGCCACGAAACACCATATATTTT. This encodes CASHGPRNTIYF.

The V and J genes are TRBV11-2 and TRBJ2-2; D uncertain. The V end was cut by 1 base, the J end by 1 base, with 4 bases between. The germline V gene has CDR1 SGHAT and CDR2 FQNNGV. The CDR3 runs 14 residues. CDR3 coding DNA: TGTGCCAGCAGCTTAGTGGTGAACACCGGGGAGCTGTTTTTT. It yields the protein CASSLVVNTGELFF.

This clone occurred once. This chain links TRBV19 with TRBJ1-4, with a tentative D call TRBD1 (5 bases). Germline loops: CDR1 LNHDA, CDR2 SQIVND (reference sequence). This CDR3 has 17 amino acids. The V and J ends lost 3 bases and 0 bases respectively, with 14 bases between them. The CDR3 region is CASSISRGSATNEKLFF. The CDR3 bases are TGTGCCAGTAGTATTTCTCGGGGGAGCGCAACTAATGAAAAACTGTTTTTT.

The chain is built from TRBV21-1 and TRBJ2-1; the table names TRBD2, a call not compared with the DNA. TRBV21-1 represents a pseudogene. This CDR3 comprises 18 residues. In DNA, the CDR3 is TGTGCCAGCAGCAAACACCCCGGGACTAGCGGGAGAAAGGGTGAGCAGTTCTTC. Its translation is CASSKHPGTSGRKGEQFF.

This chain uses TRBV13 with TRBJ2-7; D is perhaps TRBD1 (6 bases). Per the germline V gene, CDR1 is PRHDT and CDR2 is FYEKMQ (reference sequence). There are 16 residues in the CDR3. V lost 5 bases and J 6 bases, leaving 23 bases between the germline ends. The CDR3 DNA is TGTGCCAGCAGCCAGTGGGGCGGAGACAGGAGAGGCGAGCAGTACTTC. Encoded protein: CASSQWGGDRRGEQYF.

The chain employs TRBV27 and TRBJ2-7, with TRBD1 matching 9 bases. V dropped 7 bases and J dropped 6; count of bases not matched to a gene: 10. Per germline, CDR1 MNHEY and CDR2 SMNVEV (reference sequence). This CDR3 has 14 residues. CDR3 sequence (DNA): TGTGCCAGCACTCCGGGACAGGGTCTTGGCGAGCAGTACTTC. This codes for CASTPGQGLGEQYF.

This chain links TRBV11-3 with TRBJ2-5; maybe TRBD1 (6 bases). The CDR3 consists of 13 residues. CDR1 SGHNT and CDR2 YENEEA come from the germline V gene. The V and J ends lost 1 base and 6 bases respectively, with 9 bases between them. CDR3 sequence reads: CASSLGGQKTQYF. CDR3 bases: TGTGCCAGCAGCTTAGGGGGGCAAAAGACCCAGTACTTC.

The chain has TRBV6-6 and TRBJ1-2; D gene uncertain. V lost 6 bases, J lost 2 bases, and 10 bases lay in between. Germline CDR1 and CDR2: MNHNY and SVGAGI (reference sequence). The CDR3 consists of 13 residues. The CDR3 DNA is TGTGCCAGCAGCATTAAGTTAAACTATGGCTACACCTTC. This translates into CASSIKLNYGYTF.

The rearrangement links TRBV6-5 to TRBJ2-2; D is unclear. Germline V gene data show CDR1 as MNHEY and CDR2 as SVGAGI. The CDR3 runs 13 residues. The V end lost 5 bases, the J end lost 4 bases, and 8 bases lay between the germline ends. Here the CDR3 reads CASSPRATGELFF. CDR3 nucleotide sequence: TGTGCCAGCAGTCCTAGGGCCACCGGGGAGCTGTTTTTT.

The CDR3 loop is CASSFGQTGNTIYF. The CDR3 DNA sequence: TGTGCCAGCAGCTTCGGACAGACTGGAAACACCATATATTTT. The gene calls are TRBV7-9 and TRBJ1-3, with D maybe TRBD1 (6 bases). V lost 3 bases and J 2 bases, leaving 8 bases between the germline ends. Germline V gene sequence: CDR1 SEHNR, CDR2 FQNEAQ (reference sequence). The CDR3 covers 14 residues.

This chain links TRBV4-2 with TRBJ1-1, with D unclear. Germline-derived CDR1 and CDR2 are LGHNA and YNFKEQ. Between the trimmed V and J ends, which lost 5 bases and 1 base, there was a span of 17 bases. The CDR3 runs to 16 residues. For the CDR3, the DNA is TGTGCCAGCAGCACGGAAGAGGGAATGAGGAACACTGAAGCTTTCTTT. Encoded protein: CASSTEEGMRNTEAFF.

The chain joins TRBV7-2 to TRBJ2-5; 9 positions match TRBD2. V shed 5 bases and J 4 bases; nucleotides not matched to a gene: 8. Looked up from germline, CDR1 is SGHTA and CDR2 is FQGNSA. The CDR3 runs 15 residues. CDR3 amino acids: CASSITAGGLETQYF. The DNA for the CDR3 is TGTGCCAGCAGCATTACAGCGGGAGGCCTAGAGACCCAGTACTTC.

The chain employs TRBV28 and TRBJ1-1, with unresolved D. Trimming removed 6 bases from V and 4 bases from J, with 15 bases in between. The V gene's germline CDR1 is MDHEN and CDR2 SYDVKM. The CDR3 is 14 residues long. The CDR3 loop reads CASSLTWLGTEAFF. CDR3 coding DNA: TGTGCCAGCAGCCTGACGTGGTTGGGCACTGAAGCTTTCTTT.

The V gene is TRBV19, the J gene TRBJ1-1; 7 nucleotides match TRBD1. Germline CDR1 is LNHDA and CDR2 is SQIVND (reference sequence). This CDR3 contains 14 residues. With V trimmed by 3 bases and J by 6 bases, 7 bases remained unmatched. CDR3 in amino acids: CASSIQGVLAEAFF. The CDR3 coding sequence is TGTGCCAGTAGTATCCAGGGGGTTTTGGCTGAAGCTTTCTTT.

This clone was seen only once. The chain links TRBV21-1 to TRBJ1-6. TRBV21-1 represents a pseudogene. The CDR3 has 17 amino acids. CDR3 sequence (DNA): TGTGCCAGCAGCCCTAAGTCCGGATCGGGATCGGGTTCACCCCTCCACTTT. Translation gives CASSPKSGSGSGSPLHF.